This T cell receptor (beta chain) was found in a study of CD8 T cells in ankylosing spondylitis. Study-wide findings and caveats: Some motif variants had been reported before (in reactive arthritis synovial fluid and blood). Seven to nine highly homologous variants formed a TCR beta motif that appeared characteristic of ankylosing spondylitis blood. Peripheral blood held disease-linked clones only at relatively low frequency, and these were CD8+. Significant enrichment of disease-linked clones was reportedly seen in matched ankylosing spondylitis synovial fluid.

This clonotype is categorized as large. Antigen unknown. One entry per CDR3 protein, called by TCRdb with MiXCR from the 5' RACE reads. The sample lists around 7,000 distinct CDR3 sequences, 8.2% occurring once. The V end was cut by 0 bases, the J end by 0 bases, with 9 bases between. This CDR3 has 15 amino acids. Germline-derived CDR1 and CDR2 are SGDLS and YYNGEE. The chain employs TRBV9 and TRBJ1-1, with D possibly TRBD1 on 6 matching bases. The sample consisted of blood, either unsorted or a sorted T cell fraction (not recorded which). The TCR sequence derives from a male donor with ankylosing spondylitis or in good health (not recorded which). The CDR3 nucleotides read TGTGCCAGCAGCGTAGATGGGGACATGAACACTGAAGCTTTCTTT. Encoded protein: CASSVDGDMNTEAFF.